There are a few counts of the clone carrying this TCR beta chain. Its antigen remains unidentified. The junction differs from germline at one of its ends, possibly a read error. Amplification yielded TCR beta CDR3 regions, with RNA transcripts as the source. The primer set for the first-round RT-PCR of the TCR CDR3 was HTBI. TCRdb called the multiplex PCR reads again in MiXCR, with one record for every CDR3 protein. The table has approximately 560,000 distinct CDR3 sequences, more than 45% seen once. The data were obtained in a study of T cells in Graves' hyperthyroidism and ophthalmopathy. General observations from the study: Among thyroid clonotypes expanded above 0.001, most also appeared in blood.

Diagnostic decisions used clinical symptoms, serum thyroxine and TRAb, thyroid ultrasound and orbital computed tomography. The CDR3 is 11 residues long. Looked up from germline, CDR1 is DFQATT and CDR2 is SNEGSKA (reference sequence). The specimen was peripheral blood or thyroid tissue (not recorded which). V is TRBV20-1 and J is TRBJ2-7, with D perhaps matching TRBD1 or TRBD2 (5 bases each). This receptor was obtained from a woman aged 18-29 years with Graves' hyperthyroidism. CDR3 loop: CLGTATYEQYF. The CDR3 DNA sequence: TGTCTCGGGACGGCAACCTACGAGCAGTACTTC.